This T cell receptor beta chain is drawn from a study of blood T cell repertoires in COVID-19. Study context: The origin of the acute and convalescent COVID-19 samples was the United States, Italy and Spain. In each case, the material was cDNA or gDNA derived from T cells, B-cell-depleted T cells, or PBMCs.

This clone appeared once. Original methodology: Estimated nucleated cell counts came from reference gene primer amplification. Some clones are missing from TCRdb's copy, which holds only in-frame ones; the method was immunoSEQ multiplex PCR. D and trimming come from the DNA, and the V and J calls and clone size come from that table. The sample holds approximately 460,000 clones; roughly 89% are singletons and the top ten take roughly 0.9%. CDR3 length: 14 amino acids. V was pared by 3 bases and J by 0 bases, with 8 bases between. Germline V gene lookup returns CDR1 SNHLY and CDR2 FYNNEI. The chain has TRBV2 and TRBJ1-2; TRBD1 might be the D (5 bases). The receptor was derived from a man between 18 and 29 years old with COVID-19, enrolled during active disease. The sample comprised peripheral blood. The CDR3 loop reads CASSDSGANYGYTF. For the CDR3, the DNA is TGTGCCAGCAGTGACTCGGGGGCTAACTATGGCTACACCTTC.